The entry below describes one T cell receptor (beta chain). The target antigen is unknown. CDR3 length: 13 amino acids. CDR1 is SGHAT and CDR2 is FQNNGV in the germline V gene. Triplicate roughly 300,000-cell sorts were made of each CD8+ T cell subset. This sample stems from a study of CXCR3-negative and CXCR3-positive naive CD8 T cells. Each TRB cDNA library was prepared by 5' RACE (with UMI labels). TCRdb derives one entry per CDR3 protein from the 5' RACE reads, leaving out DNA. The sample totals approximately 60,000 distinct CDR3 sequences. General observations from the study: Naive subsets were similarly diverse, while memory CD8+ repertoires were much less diverse. CXCR3-negative and CXCR3-positive naive cells shared comparable TRBV-TRBJ usage, but memory cells did not.

Sequences were obtained from memory CD8+ T cells from blood. The V gene is TRBV11-2, the J gene TRBJ1-1; TCRdb gives TRBD1 as the D gene, but with no DNA this cannot be confirmed. This clonotype was obtained from a human donor in good health. Some clones in this sample may be carry-over from other donors' samples. CDR3 sequence reads: CASWGGSSTEAFF. The full variable domain, in which reference TRBV11-2 and TRBJ1-1 provide the parts outside the CDR3, is EAGVAQSPRYKIIEKRQSVAFWCNPISGHATLYWYQQILGQGPKLLIQFQNNGVVDDSQLPKDRFSAERLKGVDSTLKIQPAKLEDSAVYLCASWGGSSTEAFFGQGTRLTVV.